These 21 T cell receptor beta chains share one sample of origin, sequenced in a study of regulatory T cells in long-lasting Graves disease. Investigators prepared the TCR beta libraries by applying iRepertoire HTBI primers and Arm-PCR of CDR3 regions. TCRdb re-called the multiplex PCR reads with MiXCR, one entry per CDR3 protein. The sample includes 680,000 or so distinct CDR3 sequences, under 20% of them seen just once. The time point: newly diagnosed GD, antithyroid drugs for less than 3 months. With RNA extracted from PBMCs as input, the TCR library was made. This sample was shared with a second study, whose subject was T cells in Graves' hyperthyroidism and ophthalmopathy.

Here the sequenced sample was peripheral blood mononuclear cells (PBMCs), taken at new diagnosis, from a patient treated with antithyroid drugs. These receptors were taken from a woman aged 30 to 39 with Graves disease.

This clonotype was detected ten times or more. The gene calls are TRBV5-1 and TRBJ2-1; D is perhaps TRBD2 (6 bases). Germline V CDR1 and CDR2: SGHRS, YFSETQ. The V and J ends lost 2 bases and 6 bases respectively, with 12 bases between them. The CDR3 spans 14 residues. CDR3 region: CASSFAGRTNEQFF. The DNA for the CDR3 is TGCGCCAGCAGCTTTGCCGGGAGAACCAATGAGCAGTTCTTC.

The gene calls are TRBV7-8 and TRBJ2-2, with D unclear. Germline V CDR1 and CDR2: SGHVS, FQNEAQ. The ends were cut back, 1 base at V and 4 bases at J, with 13 bases in the middle. The CDR3 consists of 16 residues. The CDR3 DNA is TGTGCCAGCAGCTTAGGTGGACCCAGCAGCACCGGGGAGCTGTTTTTT. This codes for CASSLGGPSSTGELFF.

This clonotype was counted ten times or more. The chain joins TRBV5-1 to TRBJ2-1; D gene unclear. Deletions cut 4 bases from V and 0 bases from J, with 11 bases between. The CDR3 totals 15 residues. Per the germline V gene, CDR1 is SGHRS and CDR2 is YFSETQ. CDR3 coding DNA: TGCGCCAGCAGCACGCGGAGTGACTCCTACAATGAGCAGTTCTTC. It codes for CASSTRSDSYNEQFF.

This clonotype was seen a handful of times. The rearrangement joins TRBV28 to TRBJ2-7; D ambiguous. V lost 6 bases, J lost 6 bases, and 12 bases lay in between. Germline V gene sequence: CDR1 MDHEN, CDR2 SYDVKM. The CDR3 sequence is 12 residues long. The CDR3 DNA reads TGTGCCAGCAGACCCCGGACGCTCGAGCAGTACTTC. It encodes CASRPRTLEQYF.

The rearrangement joins TRBV19 to TRBJ1-2; TRBD1 matches 9 bases. In germline, CDR1 is LNHDA, CDR2 SQIVND (reference sequence). The CDR3 is made up of 16 amino acids. The V gene end was trimmed by 7 bases and the J gene end by 2 bases; junction bases not matched to a gene: 11. CDR3 DNA: TGTGCCAGTATGGGCCGTGGACAGGGGAAAAACTATGGCTACACCTTC. It translates to CASMGRGQGKNYGYTF.

This clonotype was recorded a few times. For the CDR3, the DNA is TGTGCCAGCAGCCAAGATTTAGGCAGGGGATGGGGCTACACCTTC. This encodes CASSQDLGRGWGYTF. The chain has TRBV4-2 and TRBJ1-2; D perhaps matches TRBD1 (6 bases). The V gene's germline CDR1 is LGHNA and CDR2 YNFKEQ. The CDR3 runs to 15 residues. Trimming shortened V by 0 bases and J by 8 bases, and 16 bases separated the two germline ends.

At least ten counts were recorded for this clonotype. The J gene is TRBJ2-7, the V gene TRBV28; unclear D gene. From germline, CDR1 is MDHEN and CDR2 SYDVKM. Trimming removed 3 bases from V and 0 bases from J, with 12 bases in between. CDR3 size: 15 residues. The CDR3 loop is CASSLRPPNSYEQYF. CDR3 nucleotides: TGTGCCAGCAGTTTGAGGCCACCCAACTCCTACGAGCAGTACTTC.

In its sample, this clonotype was seen many times. CDR3 sequence: CSVGTGGHSNQPQHF. The CDR3, as DNA: TGCAGTGTCGGGACAGGCGGACATAGCAATCAGCCCCAGCATTTT. J is TRBJ1-5 and V is TRBV20-1; 8 bases align to TRBD1. Germline CDR1 reads DFQATT; CDR2 reads SNEGSKA (reference sequence). The V segment lost 7 bases and the J segment 0 bases; nucleotides outside the gene matches: 8. CDR3 length: 15 amino acids.

At least ten counts were recorded for this clonotype. This chain joins TRBV6-5 and TRBJ1-1; D is possibly TRBD1 (5 bases). This CDR3 is built from 12 residues. The V end was cut by 3 bases, the J end by 11 bases, with 13 bases between. In germline, CDR1 is MNHEY, CDR2 SVGAGI. The CDR3 sequence is CASSYGGSRAFF. The CDR3 nucleotides read TGTGCCAGCAGTTATGGGGGGAGTAGGGCTTTCTTT.

The sample holds a few counts of this clonotype. The V call is TRBV20-1, the J call TRBJ1-3; maybe TRBD1 (5 bases). V lost 4 bases and J lost 4, with 14 bases in between. Germline CDR1 is DFQATT and CDR2 is SNEGSKA (reference sequence). The CDR3 contains 14 residues. In DNA form, the CDR3 reads TGCAGTGCTATAAGTTCCAGGGAGGGAAACACCATATATTTT. Translation gives CSAISSREGNTIYF.

Remarks on this clonotype: Since a much larger clone is just one base distant, this may be a read error. This chain links TRBV7-2 with TRBJ2-1; D is tentatively TRBD1 or TRBD2 (7 bases each). The CDR3 contains 16 residues. V lost 3 bases and J lost 6, with 18 bases in between. CDR1 is SGHTA, CDR2 FQGNSA, per germline. Here the CDR3 reads CASSFPVAGGGNEQFF. DNA of the CDR3: TGTGCCAGCAGCTTCCCAGTGGCAGGGGGGGGCAATGAGCAGTTCTTC.

Only one count was recorded for this clonotype. Likely a read error: the CDR3 ends without its conserved phenylalanine or tryptophan. The chain joins TRBV10-3 to TRBJ1-6, with D hard to call. Deletions cut 6 bases from V and 9 bases from J, with 30 bases between. This CDR3 contains 19 residues. Germline CDR1 ENHRY, CDR2 SYGVKD. In nucleotides, the CDR3 is TGTGCCATCAGAAAAAAGGCGGACGCGGGCCGCTTCGAGCGTTCACCCCTCCACTCT. As protein: CAIRKKADAGRFERSPLHS.

This clonotype came up a few times. This chain joins TRBV9 and TRBJ2-1; 13 bases are shared with TRBD2. The CDR3 length is 17 residues. Trimming at V came to 5 bases and at J to 2 bases, leaving 7 bases not matched to a gene. Germline V gene lookup returns CDR1 SGDLS and CDR2 YYNGEE. The CDR3 bases are TGTGCCAGCAGTACTAGCGGGAGGGTAAACACCTACAATGAGCAGTTCTTC. This codes for CASSTSGRVNTYNEQFF.

The table lists this clonotype with many counts. The chain links TRBV12-3 or TRBV12-4 to TRBJ1-2; maybe TRBD1 (5 bases). There are 15 residues in the CDR3. Trimming stripped 1 base from V and 1 base from J, with 10 bases between. The CDR3 DNA reads as TGTGCCAGCAGTTTAGTGGGGGGAGGTAACTATGGCTACACCTTC. Residues: CASSLVGGGNYGYTF.

There are many counts of this clonotype. The chain links TRBV7-9 to TRBJ2-7; D possibly corresponds to TRBD1 (8 bases). Germline V lookup: CDR1 SEHNR, CDR2 FQNEAQ (reference sequence). The CDR3 has 14 amino acids. Deletions cut 5 bases from V and 5 bases from J, with 16 bases between. The DNA of the CDR3 is TGTGCCAGCAGCCTATGGACAGGGAGGGACGAGCAGTACTTC. Its protein product is CASSLWTGRDEQYF.

In this sample, this clonotype turned up a few times. The chain carries TRBV24-1 and TRBJ1-2, with unresolved D. V was shortened by 6 bases and J by 7 bases, with 11 bases between the two germline ends. The CDR3 sequence is 12 residues long. Per the germline V gene, CDR1 is KGHDR and CDR2 is SFDVKD. As DNA, the CDR3 is TGTGCCACCAGTCAAGAAGGCGGTGGCTACACCTTC. Translation gives CATSQEGGGYTF.

This clonotype was observed at least ten times. The V and J genes are TRBV20-1 and TRBJ1-1; D gene uncertain. The CDR3 runs to 14 residues. Trimming took off 3 bases at V and 0 bases at J, with 11 bases between the two ends. Germline values: CDR1 DFQATT, CDR2 SNEGSKA (reference sequence). CDR3 in DNA: TGCAGTGCTAGTTTGACCCCTCTGAACACTGAAGCTTTCTTT. It specifies CSASLTPLNTEAFF.

This clonotype was found many times. This chain joins TRBV2 and TRBJ1-1; a weak D match, TRBD1 (5 bases). The CDR3 consists of 17 residues. Trimming stripped 5 bases from V and 0 bases from J, with 19 bases between. Germline V gene data show CDR1 as SNHLY and CDR2 as FYNNEI. For the CDR3, the DNA is TGTGCCAGCAGTTTGGGACCGGCAGGACTAATGAACACTGAAGCTTTCTTT. It is translated as CASSLGPAGLMNTEAFF.

This clonotype showed up many times. This sequence joins TRBV20-1 and TRBJ2-3; no firm D call. This CDR3 is 13 amino acids long. Looked up from germline, CDR1 is DFQATT and CDR2 is SNEGSKA (reference sequence). Trimming took off 1 base at V and 2 bases at J, with 7 bases between the two ends. In nucleotides, the CDR3 is TGCAGTGCTAGAGGTCACAACACAGATACGCAGTATTTT. This encodes CSARGHNTDTQYF.

This clonotype was seen many times. The V call is TRBV28, the J call TRBJ1-1; D remains ambiguous. This CDR3 comprises 13 residues. CDR1 MDHEN and CDR2 SYDVKM come from the germline V gene. The V end was cut by 7 bases, the J end by 0 bases, with 9 bases between. The CDR3, as DNA: TGTGCCAGCACCAATTCAGTGAACACTGAAGCTTTCTTT. This gives the protein CASTNSVNTEAFF.

This clonotype occurred many times. This chain connects TRBV11-2 to TRBJ2-7; possibly TRBD2 for D (6 bases). The CDR3 has 14 residues. CDR1 is SGHAT and CDR2 is FQNNGV in the germline V gene. Deletions cut 0 bases from V and 2 bases from J, with 8 bases between. CDR3 coding DNA: TGTGCCAGCAGCTTAGAGGGAGGAACCTACGAGCAGTACTTC. This translates into CASSLEGGTYEQYF.